The T cell receptor beta chain described here comes from a study of T cell responses to AZD1222 COVID-19 vaccine. Regarding the study as a whole: Reports indicate that nearly half of spike-specific TCRs are directed at unmutated variant regions. Spike-specific TCR breadth and depth were elevated following two AZD1222 doses. Researchers report vaccine-associated CD4 TCRs spanning spike, with dominance at 160-218 and 743-854. Females outnumbered males among donors, who were mostly white British; clonal diversity was possibly underestimated.

This CDR3 contains 15 residues. After removal of 1 base from V and 9 bases from J, the junction contained 8 bases not matched to a gene. Germline CDR1 is GTSNPN and CDR2 is SVGIG (reference sequence). This clone was counted between two and nine times. Antigen: not known. TCRdb keeps only in-frame clones here, not all; method: immunoSEQ multiplex PCR. The data show about 130,000 clones, about 90% seen once. This clonotype originated in an adult in good health. The sample in question was peripheral blood, obtained on day 0 of AZD1222 vaccination. V is TRBV30 and J is TRBJ1-6, with 8 nucleotides matching TRBD1. This CDR3 is CAWSGSGTGFSPLHF. CDR3 in DNA: TGTGCCTGGAGTGGATCCGGGACAGGATTTTCACCCCTCCACTTT.